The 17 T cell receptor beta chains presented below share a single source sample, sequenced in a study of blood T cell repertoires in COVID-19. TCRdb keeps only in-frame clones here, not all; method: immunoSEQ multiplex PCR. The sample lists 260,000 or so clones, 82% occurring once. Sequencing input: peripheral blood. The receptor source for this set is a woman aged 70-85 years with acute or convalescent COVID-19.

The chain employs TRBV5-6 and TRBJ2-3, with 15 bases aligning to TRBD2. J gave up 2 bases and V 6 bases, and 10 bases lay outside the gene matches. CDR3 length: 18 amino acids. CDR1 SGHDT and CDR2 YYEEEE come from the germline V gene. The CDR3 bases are TGTGCCAGCACCCGGACTAGCGGGGGGGCACGTTACACAGATACGCAGTATTTT. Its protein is CASTRTSGGARYTDTQYF.

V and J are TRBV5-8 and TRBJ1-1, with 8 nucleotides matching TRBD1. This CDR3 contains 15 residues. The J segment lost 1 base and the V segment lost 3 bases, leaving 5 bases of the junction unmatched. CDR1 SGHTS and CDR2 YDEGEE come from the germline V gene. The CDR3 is CASSSQGGKNTEAFF. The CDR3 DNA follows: TGTGCCAGCAGCTCACAGGGGGGCAAGAACACTGAAGCTTTCTTT.

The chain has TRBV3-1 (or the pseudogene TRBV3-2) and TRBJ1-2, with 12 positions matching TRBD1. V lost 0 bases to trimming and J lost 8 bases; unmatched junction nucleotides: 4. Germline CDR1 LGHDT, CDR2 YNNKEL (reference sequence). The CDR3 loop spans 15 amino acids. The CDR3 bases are TGTGCCAGCAGCCAAGAGGGACAGGGGGCAAGGGGCTACACCTTC. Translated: CASSQEGQGARGYTF.

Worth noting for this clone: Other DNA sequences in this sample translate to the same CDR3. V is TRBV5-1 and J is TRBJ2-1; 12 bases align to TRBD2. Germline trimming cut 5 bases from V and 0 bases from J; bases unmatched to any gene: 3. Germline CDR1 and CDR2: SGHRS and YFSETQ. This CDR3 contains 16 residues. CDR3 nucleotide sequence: TGCGCCAGCAGTCTAGCGGGGGGGAGCTCCTACAATGAGCAGTTCTTC. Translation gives CASSLAGGSSYNEQFF.

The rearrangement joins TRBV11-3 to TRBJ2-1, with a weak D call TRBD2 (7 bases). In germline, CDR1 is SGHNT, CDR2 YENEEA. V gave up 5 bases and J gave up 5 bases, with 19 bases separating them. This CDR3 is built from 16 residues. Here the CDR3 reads CASSRLGGGANNEQFF. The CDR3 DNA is TGTGCCAGCAGCCGTTTAGGAGGGGGGGCCAACAATGAGCAGTTCTTC. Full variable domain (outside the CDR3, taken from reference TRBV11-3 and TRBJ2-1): EAGVVQSPRYKIIEKKQPVAFWCNPISGHNTLYWYLQNLGQGPELLIRYENEEAVDDSQLPKDRFSAERLKGVDSTLKIQPAELGDSAVYLCASSRLGGGANNEQFFGPGTRLTVL.

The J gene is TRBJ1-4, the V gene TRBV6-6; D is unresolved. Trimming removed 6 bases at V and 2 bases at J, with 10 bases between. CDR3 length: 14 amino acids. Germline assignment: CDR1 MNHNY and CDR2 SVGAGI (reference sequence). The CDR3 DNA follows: TGTGCCAGCAGGAAGACCGGGACTAATGAAAAACTGTTTTTT. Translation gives CASRKTGTNEKLFF.

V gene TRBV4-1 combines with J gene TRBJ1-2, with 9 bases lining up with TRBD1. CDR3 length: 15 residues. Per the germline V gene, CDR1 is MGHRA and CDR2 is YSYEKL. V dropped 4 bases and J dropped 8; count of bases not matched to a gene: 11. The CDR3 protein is CASSPLGQGSRGYTF. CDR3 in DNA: TGCGCCAGCAGCCCTCTGGGACAGGGTAGTAGGGGCTACACCTTC.

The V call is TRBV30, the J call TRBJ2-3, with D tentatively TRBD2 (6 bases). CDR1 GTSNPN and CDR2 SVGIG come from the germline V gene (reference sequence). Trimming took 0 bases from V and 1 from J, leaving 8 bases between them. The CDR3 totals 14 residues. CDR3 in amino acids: CAWSVGGGTDTQYF. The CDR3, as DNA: TGTGCCTGGAGTGTAGGCGGGGGCACAGATACGCAGTATTTT.

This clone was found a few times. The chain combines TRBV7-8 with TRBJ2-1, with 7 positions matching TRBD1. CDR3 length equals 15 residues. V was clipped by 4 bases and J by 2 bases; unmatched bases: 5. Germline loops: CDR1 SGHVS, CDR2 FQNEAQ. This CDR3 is CASSSDRVTYNEQFF. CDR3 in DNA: TGTGCCAGCAGCTCAGACAGGGTGACCTACAATGAGCAGTTCTTC.

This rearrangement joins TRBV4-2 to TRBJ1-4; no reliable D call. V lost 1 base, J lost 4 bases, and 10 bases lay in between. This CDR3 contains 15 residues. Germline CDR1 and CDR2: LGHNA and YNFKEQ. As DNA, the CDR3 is TGTGCCAGCAGCCAAGGTTCCGGTGTTAATGAAAAACTGTTTTTT. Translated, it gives CASSQGSGVNEKLFF.

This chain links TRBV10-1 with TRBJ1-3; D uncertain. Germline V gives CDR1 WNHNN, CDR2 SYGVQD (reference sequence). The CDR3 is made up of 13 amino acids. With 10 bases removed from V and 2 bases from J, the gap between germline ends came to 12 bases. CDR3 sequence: CATPNATGNTIYF. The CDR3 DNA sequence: TGCGCCACCCCTAACGCTACTGGAAACACCATATATTTT.

CDR3 residues: CASSRQGFEQYF. The CDR3 DNA is TGTGCCAGCAGTCGACAGGGTTTCGAGCAGTACTTC. The chain joins TRBV3-1 (or the pseudogene TRBV3-2) to TRBJ2-7; 7 bases agree with TRBD1. The germline V gene has CDR1 LGHDT and CDR2 YNNKEL (reference sequence). The CDR3 consists of 12 residues. V lost 6 bases and J lost 6; bases outside the gene matches: 5.

The CDR3 loop is CATSSQGYTGELFF. CDR3 nucleotides: TGTGCCACCAGCTCCCAGGGTTACACCGGGGAGCTGTTTTTT. The chain recombines TRBV15 with TRBJ2-2; possibly TRBD1 for D (5 bases). The CDR3 runs to 14 residues. CDR1 and CDR2 (germline): LNHNV, YYDKDF (reference sequence). The ends were cut back, 5 bases at V and 3 bases at J, with 10 bases in the middle.

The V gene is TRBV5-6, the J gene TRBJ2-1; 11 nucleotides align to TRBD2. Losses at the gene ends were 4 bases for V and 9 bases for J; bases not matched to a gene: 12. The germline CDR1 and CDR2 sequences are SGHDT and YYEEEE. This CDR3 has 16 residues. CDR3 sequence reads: CASSPSLAGGSSEQFF. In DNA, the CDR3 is TGTGCCAGCAGCCCCTCTTTAGCGGGGGGGTCAAGTGAGCAGTTCTTC.

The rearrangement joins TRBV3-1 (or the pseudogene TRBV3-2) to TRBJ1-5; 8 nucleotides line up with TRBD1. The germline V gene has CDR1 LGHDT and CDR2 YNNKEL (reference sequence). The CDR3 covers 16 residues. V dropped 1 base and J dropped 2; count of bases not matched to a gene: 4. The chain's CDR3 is CASSQAGQGGNQPQHF. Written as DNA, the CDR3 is TGTGCCAGCAGCCAAGCTGGACAGGGCGGCAATCAGCCCCAGCATTTT.

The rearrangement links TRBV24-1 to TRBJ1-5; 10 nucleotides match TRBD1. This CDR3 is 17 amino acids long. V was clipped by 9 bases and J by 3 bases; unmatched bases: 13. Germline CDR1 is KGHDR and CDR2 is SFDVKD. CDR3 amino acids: CATQATGTGATNQPQHF. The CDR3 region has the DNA TGTGCCACCCAGGCCACCGGGACAGGGGCTACCAATCAGCCCCAGCATTTT.

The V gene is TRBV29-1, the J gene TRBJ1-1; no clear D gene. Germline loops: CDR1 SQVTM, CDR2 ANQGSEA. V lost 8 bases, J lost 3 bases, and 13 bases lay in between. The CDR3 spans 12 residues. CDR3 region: CSSSPADTEAFF. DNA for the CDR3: TGCAGCTCCTCCCCTGCGGACACTGAAGCTTTCTTT.